Below are 5 T cell receptor beta chains sequenced from a single sample in a study of shared clonotypes between healthy human individuals. Produced via immunoSEQ multiplex PCR; TCRdb's table is partial and in-frame only. The sample carries about 730,000 clones, 55% to 80% recorded once. The specimen was memory CD4+ T cells sorted from blood. Sample subset: CD45RA-negative fraction. The receptors were sampled from a woman aged 30 to 39 in good health.

The V call is TRBV12-5, the J call TRBJ2-5; D perhaps matches TRBD2 (5 bases). Trimming took off 7 bases at V and 7 bases at J, with 22 bases between the two ends. This CDR3 has 15 residues. CDR1 and CDR2 (germline): LGHNT, FRNRAP. CDR3 in amino acids: CASALREAVPGTQYF. DNA for the CDR3: TGTGCTAGTGCCCTCCGAGAAGCGGTGCCAGGGACCCAGTACTTC.

This chain links TRBV19 with TRBJ1-4, with TRBD1 matching 10 bases. J lost 0 bases, V lost 7 bases, and 5 bases had no gene match. The CDR3 runs 16 residues. CDR1 and CDR2 from the germline V gene are LNHDA and SQIVND (reference sequence). Written as DNA, the CDR3 is TGTGCCAGTACCCCGGGACAGGGGACAACTAATGAAAAACTGTTTTTT. Its protein product is CASTPGQGTTNEKLFF.

This chain connects TRBV6-1 to TRBJ1-1; no reliable D call. The CDR3 has 15 amino acids. V was trimmed by 0 bases and J by 1 base, leaving 9 bases between them. Germline assignment: CDR1 MNHNS and CDR2 SASEGT. CDR3 residues: CASSEAARWNTEAFF. As DNA, the CDR3 is TGTGCCAGCAGTGAAGCGGCTCGGTGGAACACTGAAGCTTTCTTT.

The chain joins TRBV6-7 to TRBJ1-2; D remains unclear. TRBV6-7 belongs to the ORF category, with a function that is uncertain. Trimming left V 0 bases short and J 0 bases short, with 14 bases between. This CDR3 has 17 residues. This chain's CDR3 is CASSYSNSTITNYGYTF. In DNA, the CDR3 is TGTGCCAGCAGTTACTCGAATAGTACAATAACTAACTATGGCTACACCTTC.

This sequence joins TRBV5-1 and TRBJ2-3; 7 bases map to TRBD2. The germline gives CDR1 SGHRS, CDR2 YFSETQ. Losses at the gene ends were 1 base for V and 6 bases for J; bases not matched to a gene: 8. CDR3 size: 15 residues. The CDR3 is CASSLKIDGRDTQYF. The DNA of the CDR3 is TGCGCCAGCAGCTTGAAGATTGACGGGAGGGATACGCAGTATTTT.